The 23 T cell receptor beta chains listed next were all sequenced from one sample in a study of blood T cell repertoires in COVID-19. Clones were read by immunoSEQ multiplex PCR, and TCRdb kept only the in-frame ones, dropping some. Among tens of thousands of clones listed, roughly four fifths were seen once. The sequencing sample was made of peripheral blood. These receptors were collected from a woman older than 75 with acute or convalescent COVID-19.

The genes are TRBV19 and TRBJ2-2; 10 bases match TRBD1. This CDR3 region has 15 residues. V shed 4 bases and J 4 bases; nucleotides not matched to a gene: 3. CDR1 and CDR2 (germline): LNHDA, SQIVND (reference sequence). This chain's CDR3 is CASSRQGASTGELFF. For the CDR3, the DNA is TGTGCCAGTAGTAGACAGGGGGCTAGCACCGGGGAGCTGTTTTTT. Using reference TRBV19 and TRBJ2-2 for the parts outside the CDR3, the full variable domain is DGGITQSPKYLFRKEGQNVTLSCEQNLNHDAMYWYRQDPGQGLRLIYYSQIVNDFQKGDIAEGYSVSREKKESFPLTVTSAQKNPTAFYLCASSRQGASTGELFFGEGSRLTVL.

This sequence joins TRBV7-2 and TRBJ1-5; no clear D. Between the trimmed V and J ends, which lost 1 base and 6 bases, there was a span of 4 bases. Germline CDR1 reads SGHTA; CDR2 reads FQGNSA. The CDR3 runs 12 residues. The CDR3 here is CASSLVRQPQHF. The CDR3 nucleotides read TGTGCCAGCAGCTTAGTGCGTCAGCCCCAGCATTTT.

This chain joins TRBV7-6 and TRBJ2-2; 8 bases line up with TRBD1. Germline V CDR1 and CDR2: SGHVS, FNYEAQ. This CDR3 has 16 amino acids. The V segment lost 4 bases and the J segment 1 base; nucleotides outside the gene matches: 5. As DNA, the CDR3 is TGTGCCAGCAGCTCCTCCGGGACAGGGAACACCGGGGAGCTGTTTTTT. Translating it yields CASSSSGTGNTGELFF.

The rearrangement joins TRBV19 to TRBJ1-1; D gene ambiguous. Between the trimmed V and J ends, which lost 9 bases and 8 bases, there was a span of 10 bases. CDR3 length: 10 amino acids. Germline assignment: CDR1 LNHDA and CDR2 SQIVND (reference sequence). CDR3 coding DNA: TGTGCCAGCGGACCGGGAGAAGCTTTCTTT. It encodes CASGPGEAFF.

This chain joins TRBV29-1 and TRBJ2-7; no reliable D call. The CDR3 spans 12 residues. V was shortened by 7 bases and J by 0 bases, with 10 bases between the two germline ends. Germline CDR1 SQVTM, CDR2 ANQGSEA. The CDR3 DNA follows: TGCAGCGCCAGGAAGAGCTCCTACGAGCAGTACTTC. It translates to CSARKSSYEQYF.

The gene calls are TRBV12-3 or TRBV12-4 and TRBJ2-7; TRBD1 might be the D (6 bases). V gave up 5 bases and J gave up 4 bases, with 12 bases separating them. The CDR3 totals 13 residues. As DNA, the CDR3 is TGTGCCAGCAGTAAATTACAGGGTTACGAGCAGTACTTC. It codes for CASSKLQGYEQYF.

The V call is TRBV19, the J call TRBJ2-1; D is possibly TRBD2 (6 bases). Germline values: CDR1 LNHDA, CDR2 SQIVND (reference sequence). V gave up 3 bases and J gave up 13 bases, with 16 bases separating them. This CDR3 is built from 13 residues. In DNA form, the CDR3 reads TGTGCCAGTAGTATGGGTAGCGGCGATGGACAGTTCTTC. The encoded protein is CASSMGSGDGQFF.

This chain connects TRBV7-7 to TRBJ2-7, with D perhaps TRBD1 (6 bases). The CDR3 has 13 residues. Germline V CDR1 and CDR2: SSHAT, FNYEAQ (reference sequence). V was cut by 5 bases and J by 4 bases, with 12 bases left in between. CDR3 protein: CASSPRRGYEQYF. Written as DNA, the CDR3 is TGTGCCAGCAGCCCCCGCAGGGGATACGAGCAGTACTTC.

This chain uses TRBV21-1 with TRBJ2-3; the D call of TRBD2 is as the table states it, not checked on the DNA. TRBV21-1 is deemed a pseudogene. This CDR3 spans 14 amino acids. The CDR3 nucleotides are TGTGCCAGCAGCAAAAATCCCCCTCGAGATACGCAGTATTTT. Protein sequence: CASSKNPPRDTQYF.

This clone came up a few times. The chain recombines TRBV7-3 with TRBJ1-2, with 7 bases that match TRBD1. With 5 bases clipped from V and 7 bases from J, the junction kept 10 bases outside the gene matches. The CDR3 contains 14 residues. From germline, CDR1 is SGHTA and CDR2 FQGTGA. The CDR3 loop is CASSQDRVKGGYTF. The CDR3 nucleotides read TGTGCCAGCAGCCAAGACAGGGTAAAGGGTGGCTACACCTTC.

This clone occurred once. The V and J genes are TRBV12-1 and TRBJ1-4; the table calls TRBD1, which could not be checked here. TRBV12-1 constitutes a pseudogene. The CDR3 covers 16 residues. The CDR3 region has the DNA TGTGCCAGCAGCAGACCCGACACCGCAACTAATGAAAAACTGTTTTTT. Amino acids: CASSRPDTATNEKLFF.

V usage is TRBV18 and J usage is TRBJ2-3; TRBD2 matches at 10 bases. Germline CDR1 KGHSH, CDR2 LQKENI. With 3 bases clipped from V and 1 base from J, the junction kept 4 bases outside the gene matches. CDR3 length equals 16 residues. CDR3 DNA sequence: TGTGCCAGCTCACCCAGGACTAGCGGTGGCACAGATACGCAGTATTTT. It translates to CASSPRTSGGTDTQYF.

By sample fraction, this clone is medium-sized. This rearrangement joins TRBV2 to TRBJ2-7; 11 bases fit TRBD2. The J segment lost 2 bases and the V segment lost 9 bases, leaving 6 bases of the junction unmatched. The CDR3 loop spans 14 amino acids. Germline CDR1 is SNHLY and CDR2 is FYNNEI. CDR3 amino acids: CARSGTSGTYEQYF. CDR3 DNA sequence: TGTGCCAGAAGCGGGACTAGCGGAACCTACGAGCAGTACTTC.

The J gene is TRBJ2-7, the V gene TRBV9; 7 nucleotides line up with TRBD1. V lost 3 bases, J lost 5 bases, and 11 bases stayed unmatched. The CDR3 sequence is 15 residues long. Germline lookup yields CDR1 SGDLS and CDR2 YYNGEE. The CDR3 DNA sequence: TGTGCCAGCAGCGAATACGACAGGGCTAAGGACGAGCAGTACTTC. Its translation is CASSEYDRAKDEQYF. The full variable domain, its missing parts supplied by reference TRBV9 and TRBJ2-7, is DSGVTQTPKHLITATGQRVTLRCSPRSGDLSVYWYQQSLDQGLQFLIQYYNGEERAKGNILERFSAQQFPDLHSELNLSSLELGDSALYFCASSEYDRAKDEQYFGPGTRLTVT.

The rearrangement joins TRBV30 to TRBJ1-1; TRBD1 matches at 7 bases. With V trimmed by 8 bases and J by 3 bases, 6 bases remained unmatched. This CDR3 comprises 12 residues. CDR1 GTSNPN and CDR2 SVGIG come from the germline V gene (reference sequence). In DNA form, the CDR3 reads TGTGCCGGAACGGACAGGTACACTGAAGCTTTCTTT. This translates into CAGTDRYTEAFF.

The CDR3 DNA reads as TGTGCCATCAGTAAACAGGGAGTGAACACTGAAGCTTTCTTT. Translation gives CAISKQGVNTEAFF. The V and J genes are TRBV10-3 and TRBJ1-1, with D perhaps TRBD1 (6 bases). The length of the CDR3 is 14 residues. CDR1 ENHRY and CDR2 SYGVKD come from the germline V gene. With 5 bases removed from V and 0 bases from J, the gap between germline ends came to 10 bases.

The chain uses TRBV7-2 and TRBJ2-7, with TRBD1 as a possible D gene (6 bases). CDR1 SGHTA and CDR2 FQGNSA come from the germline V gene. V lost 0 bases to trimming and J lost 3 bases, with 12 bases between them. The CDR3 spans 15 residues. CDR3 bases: TGTGCCAGCAGCTTAGCACAGGGTAATTTCTACGAGCAGTACTTC. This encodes CASSLAQGNFYEQYF. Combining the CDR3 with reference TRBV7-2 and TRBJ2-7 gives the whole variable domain GAGVSQSPSNKVTEKGKDVELRCDPISGHTALYWYRQSLGQGLEFLIYFQGNSAPDKSGLPSDRFSAERTGGSVSTLTIQRTQQEDSAVYLCASSLAQGNFYEQYFGPGTRLTVT.

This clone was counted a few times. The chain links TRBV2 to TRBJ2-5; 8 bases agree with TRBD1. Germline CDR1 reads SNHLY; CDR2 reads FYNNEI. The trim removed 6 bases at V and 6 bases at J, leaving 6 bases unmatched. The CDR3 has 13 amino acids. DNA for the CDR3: TGTGCCAGCAGGATGACAGGGGTGAAGACCCAGTACTTC. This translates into CASRMTGVKTQYF.

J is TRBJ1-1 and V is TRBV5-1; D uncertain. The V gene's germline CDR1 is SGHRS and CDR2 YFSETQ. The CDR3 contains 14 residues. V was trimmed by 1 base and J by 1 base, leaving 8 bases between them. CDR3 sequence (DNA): TGCGCCAGCAGCTTGAATACAGCGAACACTGAAGCTTTCTTT. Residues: CASSLNTANTEAFF.

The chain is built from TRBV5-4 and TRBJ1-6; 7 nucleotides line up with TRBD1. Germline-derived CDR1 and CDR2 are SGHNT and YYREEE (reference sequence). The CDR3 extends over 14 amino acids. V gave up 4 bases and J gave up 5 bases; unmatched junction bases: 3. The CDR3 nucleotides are TGTGCCAGCAGCCCCACAGGGGATAATTCACCCCTCCACTTT. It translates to CASSPTGDNSPLHF.

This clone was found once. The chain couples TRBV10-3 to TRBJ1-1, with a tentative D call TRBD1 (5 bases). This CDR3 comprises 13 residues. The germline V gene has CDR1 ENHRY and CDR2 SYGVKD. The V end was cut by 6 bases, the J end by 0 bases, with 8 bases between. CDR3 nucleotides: TGTGCCATCAGGCCGGACATGAACACTGAAGCTTTCTTT. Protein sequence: CAIRPDMNTEAFF.

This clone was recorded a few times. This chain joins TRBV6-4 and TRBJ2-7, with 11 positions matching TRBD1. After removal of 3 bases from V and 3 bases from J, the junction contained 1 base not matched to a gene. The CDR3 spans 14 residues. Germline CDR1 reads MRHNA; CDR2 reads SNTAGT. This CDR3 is CASSEGTGGYEQYF. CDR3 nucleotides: TGTGCCAGCAGTGAGGGGACAGGGGGCTACGAGCAGTACTTC.

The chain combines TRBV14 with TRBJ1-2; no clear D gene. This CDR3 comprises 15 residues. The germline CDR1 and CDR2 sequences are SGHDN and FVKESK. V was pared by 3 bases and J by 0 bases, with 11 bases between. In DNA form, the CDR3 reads TGTGCCAGCAGCCAGCGTAGTGCTGCTAACTATGGCTACACCTTC. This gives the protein CASSQRSAANYGYTF.